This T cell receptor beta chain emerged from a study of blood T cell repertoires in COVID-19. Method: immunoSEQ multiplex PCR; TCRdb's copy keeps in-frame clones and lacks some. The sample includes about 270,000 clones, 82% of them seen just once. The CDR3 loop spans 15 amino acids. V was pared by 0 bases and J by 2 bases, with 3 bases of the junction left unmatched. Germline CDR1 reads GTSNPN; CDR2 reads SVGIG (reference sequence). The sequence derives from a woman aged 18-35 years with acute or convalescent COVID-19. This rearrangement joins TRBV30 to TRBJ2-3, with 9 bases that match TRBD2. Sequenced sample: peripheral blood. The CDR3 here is CAWSVGGRATDTQYF. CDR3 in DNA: TGTGCCTGGAGTGTAGGCGGGAGGGCCACAGATACGCAGTATTTT. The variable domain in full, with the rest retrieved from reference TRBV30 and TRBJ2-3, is SQTIHQWPATLVQPVGSPLSLECTVEGTSNPNLYWYRQAAGRGLQLLFYSVGIGQISSEVPQNLSASRPQDRQFILSSKKLLLSDSGFYLCAWSVGGRATDTQYFGPGTRLTVL.